This TCR beta chain comes out of a study of blood T cell repertoires in COVID-19. The CDR3 contains 14 residues. V lost 5 bases and J lost 2, with 11 bases in between. The germline gives CDR1 MNHEY, CDR2 SVGAGI. Seattle patient enrollment occurred during active infection, with longitudinal follow-up thereafter. Sequencing was performed with immunoSEQ multiplex PCR; in TCRdb, only in-frame clones are kept and a portion is missing. This table holds under 250,000 clones, 90% to 95% found once. The sequencing sample was made of peripheral blood. V gene TRBV6-5 combines with J gene TRBJ2-3; weak D call: TRBD2 (6 bases). The sequence was collected from a man in his fifties or sixties with COVID-19, enrolled during active disease. The CDR3 nucleotides read TGTGCCAGCAGTCTTAGCGGAACCACAGATACGCAGTATTTT. Amino acids: CASSLSGTTDTQYF.